This T cell receptor beta chain was captured in a study of blood T cells in healthy people across ages (dated by TCRdb to 2014 to 2015). In the study overall: In model experiments, roughly one uniquely barcoded TCR beta cDNA molecule per two T cells was captured by template switching. The donors were divided into four age groups: young (average around 16 years), middle-aged (about 40), aged (approximately 62) and long-lived (82). To track age-related changes in TCR beta repertoire diversity, the study relied on deep sequencing normalized with unique cDNA molecular identifiers. The study analyzed two additional independent replicas of 1 million unique cDNA reads from the same blood draw for two donors, one aged 18 to 29 and one aged 80 or older. To avoid experimental bias, donors of different ages were distributed randomly across sequencing lanes. Results and caveats for the whole study, not just this receptor: Since profiling was done on bulk unsorted PBMCs, naive and antigen-experienced compartments could not be conclusively compared. Observed TCR beta diversity per million T cells fell roughly linearly with age, and a significant reduction was already apparent by age around 44. Estimates of total diversity from one million sequenced T cells were regarded as lower bounds and underestimates. The CMV infection status of donors was not known, potentially confounding age-related changes in expanded clonotypes. There was a strong correlation between observed TCR beta diversity and the percentage of naive T cells measured by flow cytometry. Compared with the aged group, the long-lived group had more naive CD4+ T cells, fewer expanded clones and increased TCR diversity, a pattern suggesting age selection.

The donors were roughly 40 Caucasian individuals from Russia, aged roughly 6 to 90 years, who were systemically healthy. Each donor gave 8 to 10 milliliters of peripheral blood, drawn into EDTA-treated Vacutainer tubes. Ficoll-Paque density-gradient centrifugation was used to isolate PBMCs, with at least 7 million obtained per sample. Trizol reagent was used to extract total RNA from the PBMCs, yielding at least 6 micrograms per sample. For every donor, flow cytometry on a PBMC aliquot measured the percentage of naive CD45RAhigh/CD27high T cells. According to the germline V gene (reference sequence), CDR1 reads DFQATT and CDR2 reads SNEGSKA. V has 5 bases trimmed and J has 9 bases trimmed; junction bases matching no gene number 11. The CDR3 covers 15 residues, taking in both the cysteine and the phenylalanine. Only the CDR3 part of the read is kept: 45 bases, read in frame from the first base. There are a few counts of this clonotype. Its antigen is currently not known. One base away there is no much larger clone; base qualities are not given.

The library was generated by 5' RACE. The sample was run on an Illumina HiSeq 2500. A second PCR of roughly 7 to 12 cycles was run with a J-beta primer mix and a sample-barcoded 5' primer. A template-switch 5' adaptor carrying 12 random nucleotides introduced a unique molecular identifier onto each TCR beta cDNA molecule. At least 2.5 million CDR3-containing paired-end reads were obtained from each sample. The Mint cDNA synthesis kit, primed by a TRBC-specific oligonucleotide, was used to synthesize first-strand cDNA from all RNA. After uracil-DNA glycosylase treatment, a first 18-cycle PCR used universal primers M1SS and BC2_uni_R on all cDNA. The study's own analysis went as follows. Normalization of each sample was performed by random selection of 1 million high-quality reads, each carrying a distinct molecular identifier. Instead of being binned into consensus sequences, reads with shared molecular identifiers were discarded. MiTCR, run with a Q25 quality threshold and the strictest error-elimination algorithm, handled CDR3 identification, clonotype clustering and error correction. Lower-bound total TCR beta diversity was estimated with a nonparametric unseen species model using Euler transformation. TCRdb reworked the public reads: Q25 trimming with fastp, MiXCR clone assembly, productive beta chains retained. Every entry covers one CDR3 protein and lists the most common genes and DNA from its rows. Clone size and V and J calls follow TCRdb, not the original study. A total of 1.4 million to 1.5 million distinct CDR3 sequences appear in this sample, roughly 45% of them only once. Of the sample, approximately 7.9% is held by the ten largest clones.

The chain links TRBV20-1 with TRBJ2-1; 12 central bases correspond to TRBD1. This receptor was taken from a woman between 18 and 29 years old in good health. Material: blood. The sequenced DNA: TGCAGTGCTGAACGCGCGGGACAGGGGGCCGGTGAGCAGTTCTTC. The translation is CSAERAGQGAGEQFF.